The 27 T cell receptor beta chains below come from one sample, sequenced in a study of monozygotic twins with cystic fibrosis. Assay used: immunoSEQ multiplex PCR; TCRdb lists only in-frame clones, some missing. The sample shows approximately 25,000 clones, around 93% of them seen only once. The sample was blood. All receptors derive from a girl aged 2 to 9 with cystic fibrosis.

The chain combines TRBV7-2 with TRBJ2-1, with no clear D. The V end lost 4 bases, the J end lost 0 bases, and 16 bases lay between the germline ends. The CDR3 has 17 residues. Germline lookup yields CDR1 SGHTA and CDR2 FQGNSA. The CDR3 region is CASSYPQTPSSYNEQFF. For the CDR3, the DNA is TGTGCCAGCAGCTACCCACAGACCCCAAGCTCCTACAATGAGCAGTTCTTC.

The chain couples TRBV5-6 to TRBJ2-5; D could derive from TRBD1 or TRBD2 (6 bases each). Germline loops: CDR1 SGHDT, CDR2 YYEEEE. CDR3 length: 16 residues. V lost 4 bases and J 5 bases, leaving 21 bases between the germline ends. This CDR3 reads CASSRQSYVGGETQYF. CDR3 in DNA: TGTGCCAGCAGCCGCCAGTCGTATGTAGGGGGGGAGACCCAGTACTTC.

V is TRBV6-1 and J is TRBJ2-1, with 9 bases fitting TRBD2. Germline-derived CDR1 and CDR2 are MNHNS and SASEGT. The CDR3 is 15 residues long. Trimming at V came to 0 bases and at J to 8 bases, leaving 5 bases not matched to a gene. CDR3 sequence (DNA): TGTGCCAGCAGTGAAGCCCTAGCGGGGTCTGATGAGCAGTTCTTC. It encodes CASSEALAGSDEQFF.

The chain recombines TRBV27 with TRBJ2-3; D not resolved. Germline CDR1 MNHEY, CDR2 SMNVEV (reference sequence). The V and J ends lost 5 bases and 2 bases respectively, with 23 bases between them. The length of the CDR3 is 18 residues. For the CDR3, the DNA is TGTGCCAGCAGTCCACAAGGTTGGAGAGGTGCGAACACAGATACGCAGTATTTT. This codes for CASSPQGWRGANTDTQYF.

This sequence joins TRBV2 and TRBJ2-6; D not certain. Germline assignment: CDR1 SNHLY and CDR2 FYNNEI. Trimming removed 2 bases at V and 1 base at J, with 15 bases between. This CDR3 spans 18 amino acids. CDR3 DNA: TGTGCCAGCAGTGAAATTGAGGTCGATCTATCTGGGGCCAACGTCCTGACTTTC. This codes for CASSEIEVDLSGANVLTF.

This chain links TRBV10-2 with TRBJ1-2; possible D gene TRBD1, 5 bases. CDR1 and CDR2 (germline): WSHSY, SAAADI. The CDR3 sequence is 17 residues long. Trimming removed 0 bases from V and 8 bases from J, with 22 bases in between. The CDR3 DNA reads TGCGCCAGCAGTGAGTCCCTGTGGGGGGTGACTATGCGCGGCTACACCTTC. Amino acid sequence: CASSESLWGVTMRGYTF.

The V call is TRBV19, the J call TRBJ1-1, with D possibly matching TRBD1 (5 bases). Trimming took 5 bases from V and 0 from J, leaving 13 bases between them. CDR1 LNHDA and CDR2 SQIVND come from the germline V gene (reference sequence). The CDR3 consists of 15 residues. For the CDR3, the DNA is TGTGCCAGTAGTTTAGGAGGACACCTGAACACTGAAGCTTTCTTT. As protein: CASSLGGHLNTEAFF. Filled out from reference TRBV19 and TRBJ1-1, the complete variable domain reads DGGITQSPKYLFRKEGQNVTLSCEQNLNHDAMYWYRQDPGQGLRLIYYSQIVNDFQKGDIAEGYSVSREKKESFPLTVTSAQKNPTAFYLCASSLGGHLNTEAFFGQGTRLTVV.

The chain joins TRBV20-1 to TRBJ1-2; D uncertain. V lost 7 bases, J lost 8 bases, and 14 bases lay in between. CDR1 DFQATT and CDR2 SNEGSKA come from the germline V gene (reference sequence). The CDR3 length is 11 residues. The CDR3 DNA reads TGCAGTGTGCGTTGGAATCAGGGCTACACCTTC. Residues: CSVRWNQGYTF.

The sample holds a few counts of this clone. The rearrangement uses TRBV29-1 and TRBJ1-1; the D gene is possibly TRBD1 (5 bases). Germline V gene sequence: CDR1 SQVTM, CDR2 ANQGSEA. Trimming stripped 6 bases from V and 4 bases from J, with 15 bases between. The CDR3 consists of 13 residues. The CDR3 spells CSVGWGESTEAFF. The CDR3 DNA reads TGCAGCGTGGGATGGGGGGAATCCACTGAAGCTTTCTTT.

The CDR3 coding sequence is TGCGCCAGCAGCCAAGGGGGGGACATGACGGGCTATGGCTACACCTTC. This gives the protein CASSQGGDMTGYGYTF. V is TRBV4-1 and J is TRBJ1-2; maybe TRBD1 (6 bases). The V end lost 1 base, the J end lost 4 bases, and 16 bases lay between the germline ends. Germline CDR1 and CDR2: MGHRA and YSYEKL. The CDR3 runs to 16 residues.

J is TRBJ2-7 and V is TRBV7-9, with 7 bases fitting TRBD1. Germline V gene sequence: CDR1 SEHNR, CDR2 FQNEAQ (reference sequence). CDR3 length equals 14 residues. V shed 5 bases, J shed 2 bases, and the junction held 6 bases outside the gene matches. This CDR3 reads CASSPRTGAYEQYF. DNA for the CDR3: TGTGCCAGCAGCCCACGTACAGGGGCCTACGAGCAGTACTTC. The full variable domain, with the rest looked up from reference TRBV7-9 and TRBJ2-7, is DTGVSQNPRHKITKRGQNVTFRCDPISEHNRLYWYRQTLGQGPEFLTYFQNEAQLEKSRLLSDRFSAERPKGSFSTLEIQRTEQGDSAMYLCASSPRTGAYEQYFGPGTRLTVT.

The chain combines TRBV7-2 with TRBJ2-1; possibly TRBD1 or TRBD2 for D (5 bases each). Germline values: CDR1 SGHTA, CDR2 FQGNSA. V was clipped by 4 bases and J by 8 bases, with 15 bases between them. The CDR3 spans 14 residues. The CDR3 region is CASSSRDRIYEQFF. The DNA for the CDR3 is TGTGCCAGCAGCTCAAGGGACCGAATTTATGAGCAGTTCTTC.

The chain is built from TRBV6-5 and TRBJ2-7, with a possible D match to TRBD1 (6 bases). Per germline, CDR1 MNHEY and CDR2 SVGAGI. The V gene lost 2 bases and the J gene lost 4 bases, with 18 bases spanning the gap. This CDR3 contains 16 residues. The CDR3 DNA reads TGTGCCAGCAGTTACGGTTTACAGGGCGCACTTTACGAGCAGTACTTC. This codes for CASSYGLQGALYEQYF.

The V call is TRBV5-6, the J call TRBJ2-7, with a weak D call TRBD1 (6 bases). V was trimmed by 2 bases and J by 7 bases, leaving 25 bases between them. There are 17 residues in the CDR3. Germline CDR1 reads SGHDT; CDR2 reads YYEEEE. DNA of the CDR3: TGTGCCAGCAGCTTAAGGACAGAGAGCCGAATTCTTTTGGAGCAGTACTTC. It translates to CASSLRTESRILLEQYF.

Concerning this clone itself: Mismatch with germline at one junction end may stem from a read error. The chain couples TRBV6-9 to TRBJ1-2; the D is unclear. Germline CDR1 and CDR2: MNHGY and SVAAGI. This CDR3 is built from 10 residues. CDR3 sequence (DNA): TGTGCCAGCAGTAGAGCCCCGGACCGCTTC. Residues: CASSRAPDRF.

V gene TRBV5-1 combines with J gene TRBJ2-5; no reliable D call. V was pared by 0 bases and J by 3 bases, with 15 bases between. The CDR3 extends over 16 amino acids. Germline V CDR1 and CDR2: SGHRS, YFSETQ. CDR3 sequence: CASSLGPESLKETQYF. The CDR3 DNA is TGCGCCAGCAGCTTGGGGCCAGAGTCTCTGAAAGAGACCCAGTACTTC.

The chain uses TRBV30 and TRBJ1-1; 8 nucleotides line up with TRBD1. After removal of 2 bases from V and 5 bases from J, the junction contained 10 bases not matched to a gene. The CDR3 totals 15 residues. CDR1 is GTSNPN, CDR2 SVGIG, per germline (reference sequence). The CDR3 sequence: CAWSPLGQGGTEAFF. The CDR3 nucleotides read TGTGCCTGGAGTCCCCTTGGACAGGGAGGGACTGAAGCTTTCTTT.

Here the CDR3 DNA reads TGTGCCCCTGCCCCGGGACAGGGTGTCGGGGAGCTGTTTTTT. Translating it yields CAPAPGQGVGELFF. The chain employs TRBV7-9 and TRBJ2-2, with 9 bases matching TRBD1. V was pared by 11 bases and J by 7 bases, with 11 bases of the junction left unmatched. Germline V gene lookup returns CDR1 SEHNR and CDR2 FQNEAQ (reference sequence). CDR3 length: 14 residues.

V gene TRBV29-1 combines with J gene TRBJ1-1, with D possibly TRBD1 on 5 matching bases. The V end lost 3 bases, the J end lost 3 bases, and 8 bases lay between the germline ends. Germline V CDR1 and CDR2: SQVTM, ANQGSEA. This CDR3 comprises 12 residues. CDR3 DNA sequence: TGCAGCGTTGACGTGGGGGACACTGAAGCTTTCTTT. Amino acid sequence: CSVDVGDTEAFF. The whole variable domain, filled in from reference TRBV29-1 and TRBJ1-1, reads SAVISQKPSRDICQRGTSLTIQCQVDSQVTMMFWYRQQPGQSLTLIATANQGSEATYESGFVIDKFPISRPNLTFSTLTVSNMSPEDSSIYLCSVDVGDTEAFFGQGTRLTVV.

The rearrangement links TRBV6-5 to TRBJ2-1; TRBD1 matches 9 bases. The length of the CDR3 is 16 residues. With V trimmed by 2 bases and J by 7 bases, 9 bases remained unmatched. CDR1 is MNHEY, CDR2 SVGAGI, per germline. CDR3: CASSYEVGTGNNEQFF. The DNA for the CDR3 is TGTGCCAGCAGTTACGAAGTCGGGACAGGGAATAATGAGCAGTTCTTC.

This chain links TRBV19 with TRBJ2-2, with 7 nucleotides matching TRBD1. The trim removed 2 bases at V and 1 base at J, leaving 1 base unmatched. Germline assignment: CDR1 LNHDA and CDR2 SQIVND (reference sequence). The CDR3 totals 15 residues. The CDR3 nucleotides read TGTGCCAGTAGTATACGACAGGGGAACACCGGGGAGCTGTTTTTT. Its translation is CASSIRQGNTGELFF. Looking up the rest from reference TRBV19 and TRBJ2-2 gives the full variable domain: DGGITQSPKYLFRKEGQNVTLSCEQNLNHDAMYWYRQDPGQGLRLIYYSQIVNDFQKGDIAEGYSVSREKKESFPLTVTSAQKNPTAFYLCASSIRQGNTGELFFGEGSRLTVL.

The chain employs TRBV4-1 and TRBJ1-4; 9 bases map to TRBD1. The CDR3 has 18 amino acids. With 0 bases clipped from V and 7 bases from J, the junction kept 12 bases outside the gene matches. The germline V gene has CDR1 MGHRA and CDR2 YSYEKL. The CDR3 region has the DNA TGCGCCAGCAGCCAAGACCTTATGAACAGGGGGCGAAGTGAAAAACTGTTTTTT. Translating gives CASSQDLMNRGRSEKLFF.

The rearrangement joins TRBV6-6 to TRBJ2-1; D may be TRBD2 (5 bases). CDR3 length: 14 residues. Germline V gene lookup returns CDR1 MNHNY and CDR2 SVGAGI (reference sequence). With 6 bases removed from V and 9 bases from J, the gap between germline ends came to 18 bases. The CDR3 coding sequence is TGTGCCAGCAGCAACGGGAACCAACGGGGTGAGCAGTTCTTC. This encodes CASSNGNQRGEQFF.

This clone occurred once. This chain connects TRBV2 to TRBJ1-1; 9 bases line up with TRBD1. The CDR3 runs to 15 residues. CDR1 is SNHLY and CDR2 is FYNNEI in the germline V gene. Unmatched junction bases numbered 4, after V lost 4 bases and J lost 1 base. The CDR3 is CASSGTGEKNTEAFF. In nucleotides, the CDR3 is TGTGCCAGCAGTGGGACAGGGGAGAAGAACACTGAAGCTTTCTTT.

The chain recombines TRBV29-1 with TRBJ1-2; possible D gene TRBD1, 6 bases. The CDR3 extends over 12 amino acids. The germline V and J ends were trimmed by 5 bases and 5 bases, with 12 bases remaining between them. The germline gives CDR1 SQVTM, CDR2 ANQGSEA. The CDR3 loop reads CSVKGGPYGYTF. CDR3 coding DNA: TGCAGCGTTAAAGGGGGTCCTTATGGCTACACCTTC.

CDR3 DNA sequence: TGTGCCCTACGGACAGAAACCTACGAGCAGTACTTC. Protein product: CALRTETYEQYF. The rearrangement uses TRBV2 and TRBJ2-7; D perhaps matches TRBD1 (6 bases). Germline CDR1 reads SNHLY; CDR2 reads FYNNEI. The CDR3 is made up of 12 amino acids. V was clipped by 11 bases and J by 2 bases, with 13 bases between them. Using reference TRBV2 and TRBJ2-7 for the parts outside the CDR3, the full variable domain is EPEVTQTPSHQVTQMGQEVILRCVPISNHLYFYWYRQILGQKVEFLVSFYNNEISEKSEIFDDQFSVERPDGSNFTLKIRSTKLEDSAMYFCALRTETYEQYFGPGTRLTVT.

The rearrangement links TRBV2 to TRBJ1-2; D not resolved. Per the germline V gene, CDR1 is SNHLY and CDR2 is FYNNEI. Trimming shortened V by 7 bases and J by 2 bases, and 17 bases separated the two germline ends. The CDR3 extends over 15 amino acids. The CDR3 DNA sequence: TGTGCCAGCACCCCCTGGCCGAAGTCAAACTATGGCTACACCTTC. Translation gives CASTPWPKSNYGYTF.